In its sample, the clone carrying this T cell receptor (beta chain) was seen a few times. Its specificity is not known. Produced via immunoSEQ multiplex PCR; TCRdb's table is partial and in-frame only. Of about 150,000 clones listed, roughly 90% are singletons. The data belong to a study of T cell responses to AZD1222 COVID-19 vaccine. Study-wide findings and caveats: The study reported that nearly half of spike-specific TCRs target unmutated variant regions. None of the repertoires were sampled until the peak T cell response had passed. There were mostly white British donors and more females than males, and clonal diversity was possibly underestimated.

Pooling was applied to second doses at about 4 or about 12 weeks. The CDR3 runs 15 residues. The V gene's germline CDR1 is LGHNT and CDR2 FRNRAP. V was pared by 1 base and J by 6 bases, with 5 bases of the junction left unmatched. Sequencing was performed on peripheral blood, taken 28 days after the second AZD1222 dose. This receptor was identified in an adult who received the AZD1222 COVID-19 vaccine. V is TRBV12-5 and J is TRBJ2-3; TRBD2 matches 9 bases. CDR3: CASGLATSGADTQYF. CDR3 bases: TGTGCTAGTGGTTTGGCGACTAGCGGAGCGGATACGCAGTATTTT.